This T cell receptor beta chain was sequenced for a study of T cell responses to AZD1222 COVID-19 vaccine. About the research overall: Pooling of second doses given at about 4 or about 12 weeks was done. Study-wide results and limits: Compared with day 0, the breadth and depth of the Spike-specific TCR repertoire rose significantly after two doses of AZD1222.

CDR1 is KGHSH and CDR2 is LQKENI in the germline V gene. Losses at the gene ends were 3 bases for V and 0 bases for J; bases not matched to a gene: 3. The CDR3 is made up of 15 amino acids. This table comes from immunoSEQ multiplex PCR, and its TCRdb copy is limited to in-frame clones, with some not included. The data contain roughly 55,000 clones, roughly 85% of them singletons. Of note for this clone: Its antigen remains unknown.

Specimen: peripheral blood, collected on day 0 of AZD1222 vaccination. The sequence came from an adult in good health. The V and J genes are TRBV18 and TRBJ1-1; 8 nucleotides align to TRBD1. CDR3 in DNA: TGTGCCAGCTCACCGCAGACAGGGGTGAACACTGAAGCTTTCTTT. This codes for CASSPQTGVNTEAFF.